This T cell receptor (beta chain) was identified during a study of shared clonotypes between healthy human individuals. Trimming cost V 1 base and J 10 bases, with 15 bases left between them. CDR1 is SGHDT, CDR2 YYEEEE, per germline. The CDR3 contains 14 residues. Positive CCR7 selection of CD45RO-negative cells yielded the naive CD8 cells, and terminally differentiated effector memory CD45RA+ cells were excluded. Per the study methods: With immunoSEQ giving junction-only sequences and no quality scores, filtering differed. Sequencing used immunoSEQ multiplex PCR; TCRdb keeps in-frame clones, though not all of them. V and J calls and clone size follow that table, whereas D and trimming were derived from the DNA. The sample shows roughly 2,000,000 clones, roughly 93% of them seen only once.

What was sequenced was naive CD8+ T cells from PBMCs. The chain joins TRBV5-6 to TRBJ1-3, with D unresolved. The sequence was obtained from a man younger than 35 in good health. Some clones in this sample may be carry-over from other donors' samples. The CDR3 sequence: CASSLSGMSGTIYF. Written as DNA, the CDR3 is TGTGCCAGCAGCTTGTCGGGTATGTCCGGAACCATATATTTT.